The 4 T cell receptor beta chains presented below share a single source sample, sequenced in a study of blood T cell repertoires in COVID-19. Assay used: immunoSEQ multiplex PCR; TCRdb lists only in-frame clones, some missing. The repertoire holds about 200,000 clones, with 65% to 85% as singletons. Sequenced input: peripheral blood. The receptors here all came from a woman of 80 years or more with acute or convalescent COVID-19.

V gene TRBV4-2 combines with J gene TRBJ1-2, with 11 bases lining up with TRBD1. The V gene's germline CDR1 is LGHNA and CDR2 YNFKEQ. The CDR3 consists of 15 residues. V shed 4 bases, J shed 8 bases, and the junction held 9 bases outside the gene matches. CDR3 nucleotides: TGTGCCAGCAGCCGGCCAGGACAGGGGGCGGAAGGCTACACCTTC. Translating gives CASSRPGQGAEGYTF.

The rearrangement joins TRBV10-3 to TRBJ2-1, with 10 bases matching TRBD2. CDR3 size: 16 residues. The V and J ends lost 0 bases and 4 bases, in that order; junction bases with no gene match: 3. Germline CDR1 ENHRY, CDR2 SYGVKD. The CDR3 sequence: CAISESPSGGYNEQFF. CDR3 nucleotide sequence: TGTGCCATCAGTGAGTCTCCTAGCGGGGGATACAATGAGCAGTTCTTC.

CDR3 in DNA: TGTGCCAGCAGCCTAGGTGGGACTAGCGGCACAGATACGCAGTATTTT. This encodes CASSLGGTSGTDTQYF. The chain is built from TRBV5-4 and TRBJ2-3; the match to TRBD2 covers 10 bases. V lost 4 bases to trimming and J lost 1 base; unmatched junction nucleotides: 6. The CDR3 consists of 16 residues. Germline CDR1 reads SGHNT; CDR2 reads YYREEE (reference sequence). Based on the CDR3 plus reference TRBV5-4 and TRBJ2-3, the full variable domain is ETGVTQSPTHLIKTRGQQVTLRCSSQSGHNTVSWYQQALGQGPQFIFQYYREEENGRGNFPPRFSGLQFPNYSSELNVNALELDDSALYLCASSLGGTSGTDTQYFGPGTRLTVL.

The V gene is TRBV7-3, the J gene TRBJ1-2, with TRBD1 matching 7 bases. Germline values: CDR1 SGHTA, CDR2 FQGTGA. The length of the CDR3 is 13 residues. Trimming at V came to 5 bases and at J to 8 bases, leaving 8 bases not matched to a gene. The CDR3 protein is CASSPTGDRGYTF. Written as DNA, the CDR3 is TGTGCCAGCAGCCCAACCGGGGACAGAGGCTACACCTTC.